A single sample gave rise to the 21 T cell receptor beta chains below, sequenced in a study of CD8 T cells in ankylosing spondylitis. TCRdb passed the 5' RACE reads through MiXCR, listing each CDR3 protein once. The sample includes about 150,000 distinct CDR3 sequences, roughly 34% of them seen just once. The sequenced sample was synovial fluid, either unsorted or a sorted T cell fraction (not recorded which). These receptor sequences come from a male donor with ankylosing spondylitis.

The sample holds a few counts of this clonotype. DNA of the CDR3: TGTGCCAGCAGTTTTGGGCCAGTAAGCTCCTATAATTCACCCCTCCACTTT. Its translation is CASSFGPVSSYNSPLHF. The chain has TRBV12-3 or TRBV12-4 and TRBJ1-6, with D unclear. Deletions cut 3 bases from V and 0 bases from J, with 12 bases between. CDR3 length: 17 residues.

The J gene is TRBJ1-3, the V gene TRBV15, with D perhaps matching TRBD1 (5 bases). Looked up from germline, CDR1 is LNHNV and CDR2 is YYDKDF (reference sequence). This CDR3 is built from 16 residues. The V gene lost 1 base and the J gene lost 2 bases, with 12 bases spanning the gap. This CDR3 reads CATSRGASGTGNTIYF. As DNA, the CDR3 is TGTGCCACCAGCAGAGGAGCCTCAGGGACTGGAAACACCATATATTTT.

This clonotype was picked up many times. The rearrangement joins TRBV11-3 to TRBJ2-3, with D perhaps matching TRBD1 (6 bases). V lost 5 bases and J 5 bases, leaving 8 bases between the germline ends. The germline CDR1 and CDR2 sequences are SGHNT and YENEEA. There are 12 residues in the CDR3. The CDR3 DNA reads TGTGCCAGCAGCATACAGGGAGATACGCAGTATTTT. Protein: CASSIQGDTQYF.

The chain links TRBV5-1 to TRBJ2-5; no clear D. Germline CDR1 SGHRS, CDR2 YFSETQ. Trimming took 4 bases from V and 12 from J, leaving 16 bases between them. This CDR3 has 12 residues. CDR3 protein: CASSGRGGIEYF. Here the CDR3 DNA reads TGCGCCAGCAGCGGACGCGGCGGAATAGAGTACTTC.

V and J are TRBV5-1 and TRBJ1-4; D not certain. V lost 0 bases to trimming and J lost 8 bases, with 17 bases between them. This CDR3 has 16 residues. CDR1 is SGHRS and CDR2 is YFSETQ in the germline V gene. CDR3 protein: CASSLGISATVEKLFF. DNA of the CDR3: TGCGCCAGCAGCTTGGGTATCTCAGCGACCGTAGAAAAACTGTTTTTT. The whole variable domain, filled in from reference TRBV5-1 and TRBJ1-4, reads KAGVTQTPRYLIKTRGQQVTLSCSPISGHRSVSWYQQTPGQGLQFLFEYFSETQRNKGNFPGRFSGRQFSNSRSEMNVSTLELGDSALYLCASSLGISATVEKLFFGSGTQLSVL.

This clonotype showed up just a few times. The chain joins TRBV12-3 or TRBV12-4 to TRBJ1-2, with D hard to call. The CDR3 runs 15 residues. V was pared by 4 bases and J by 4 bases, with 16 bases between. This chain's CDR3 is CASSSSGGPTYGYTF. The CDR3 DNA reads TGTGCCAGCAGTTCCTCCGGCGGGCCGACCTATGGCTACACCTTC.

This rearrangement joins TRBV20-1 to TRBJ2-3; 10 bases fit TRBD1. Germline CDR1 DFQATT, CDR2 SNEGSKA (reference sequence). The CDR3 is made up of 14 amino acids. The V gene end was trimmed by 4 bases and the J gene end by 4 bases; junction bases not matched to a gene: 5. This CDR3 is CSATRGQGPDTQYF. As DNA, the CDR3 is TGCAGTGCTACCCGGGGACAGGGGCCAGATACGCAGTATTTT.

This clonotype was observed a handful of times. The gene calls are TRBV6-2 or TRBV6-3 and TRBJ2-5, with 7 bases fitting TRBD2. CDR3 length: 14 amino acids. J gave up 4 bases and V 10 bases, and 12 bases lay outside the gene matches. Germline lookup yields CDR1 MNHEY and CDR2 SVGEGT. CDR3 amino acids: CANNYRTRGETQYF. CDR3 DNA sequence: TGTGCCAACAACTACCGGACTAGAGGAGAGACCCAGTACTTC.

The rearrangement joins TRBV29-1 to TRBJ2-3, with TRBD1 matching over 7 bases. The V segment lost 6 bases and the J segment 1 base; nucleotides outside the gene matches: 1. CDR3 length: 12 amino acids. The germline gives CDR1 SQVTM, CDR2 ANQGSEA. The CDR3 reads CSVGGGTDTQYF. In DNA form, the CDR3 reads TGCAGCGTAGGGGGCGGCACAGATACGCAGTATTTT.

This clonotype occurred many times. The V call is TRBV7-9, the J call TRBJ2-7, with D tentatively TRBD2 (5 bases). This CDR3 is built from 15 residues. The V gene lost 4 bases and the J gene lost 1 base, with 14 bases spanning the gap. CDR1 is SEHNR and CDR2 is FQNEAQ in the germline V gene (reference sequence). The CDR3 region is CASSSSPSISYEQYF. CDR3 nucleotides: TGTGCCAGCAGCTCCTCTCCTAGCATTTCCTACGAGCAGTACTTC.

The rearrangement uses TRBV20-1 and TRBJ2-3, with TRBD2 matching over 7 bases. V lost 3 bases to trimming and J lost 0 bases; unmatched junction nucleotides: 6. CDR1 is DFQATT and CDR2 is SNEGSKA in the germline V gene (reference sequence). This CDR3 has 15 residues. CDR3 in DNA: TGCAGTGCTAGCCTAGCGGCCCACAGCACAGATACGCAGTATTTT. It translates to CSASLAAHSTDTQYF.

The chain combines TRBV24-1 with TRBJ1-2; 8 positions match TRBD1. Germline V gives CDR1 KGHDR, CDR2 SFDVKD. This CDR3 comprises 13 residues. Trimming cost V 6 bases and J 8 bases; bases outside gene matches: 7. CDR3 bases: TGTGCCACCAGTCCGGGACAGGAACGGGGCTACACCTTC. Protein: CATSPGQERGYTF.

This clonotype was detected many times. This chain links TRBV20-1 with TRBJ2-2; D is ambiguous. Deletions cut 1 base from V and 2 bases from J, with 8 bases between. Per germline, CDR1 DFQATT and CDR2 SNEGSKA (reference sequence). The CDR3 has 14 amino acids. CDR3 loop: CSARVRTNTGELFF. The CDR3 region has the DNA TGCAGTGCTAGAGTCCGAACCAACACCGGGGAGCTGTTTTTT.

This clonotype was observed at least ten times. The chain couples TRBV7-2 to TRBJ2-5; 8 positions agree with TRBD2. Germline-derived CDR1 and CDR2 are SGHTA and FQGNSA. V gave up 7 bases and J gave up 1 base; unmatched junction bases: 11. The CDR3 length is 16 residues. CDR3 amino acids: CASNERGGRFQETQYF. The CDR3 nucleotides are TGTGCCAGCAACGAACGGGGCGGGAGGTTCCAAGAGACCCAGTACTTC.

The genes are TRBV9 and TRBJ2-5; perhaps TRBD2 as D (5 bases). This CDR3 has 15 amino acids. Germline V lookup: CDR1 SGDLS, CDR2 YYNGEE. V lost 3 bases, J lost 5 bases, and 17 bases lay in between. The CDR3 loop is CASSGGYGWLETQYF. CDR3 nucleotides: TGTGCCAGCAGCGGAGGGTACGGGTGGCTGGAGACCCAGTACTTC.

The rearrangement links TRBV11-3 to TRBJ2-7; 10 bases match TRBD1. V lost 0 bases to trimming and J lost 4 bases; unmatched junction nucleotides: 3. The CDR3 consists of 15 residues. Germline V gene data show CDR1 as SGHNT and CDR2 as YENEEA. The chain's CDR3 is CASSLDGQGVYEQYF. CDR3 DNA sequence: TGTGCCAGCAGCTTAGATGGACAGGGGGTTTACGAGCAGTACTTC.

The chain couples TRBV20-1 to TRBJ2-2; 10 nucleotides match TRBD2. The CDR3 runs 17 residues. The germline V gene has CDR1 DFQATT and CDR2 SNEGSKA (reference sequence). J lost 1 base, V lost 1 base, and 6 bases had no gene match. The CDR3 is CSARVPLAGRNTGELFF. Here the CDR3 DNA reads TGCAGTGCTAGAGTGCCACTAGCGGGACGGAACACCGGGGAGCTGTTTTTT.

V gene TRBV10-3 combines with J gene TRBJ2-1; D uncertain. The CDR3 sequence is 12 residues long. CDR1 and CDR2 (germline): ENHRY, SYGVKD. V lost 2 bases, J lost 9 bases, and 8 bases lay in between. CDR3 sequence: CAISETALEQFF. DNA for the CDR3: TGTGCCATCAGTGAGACCGCCCTTGAGCAGTTCTTC.

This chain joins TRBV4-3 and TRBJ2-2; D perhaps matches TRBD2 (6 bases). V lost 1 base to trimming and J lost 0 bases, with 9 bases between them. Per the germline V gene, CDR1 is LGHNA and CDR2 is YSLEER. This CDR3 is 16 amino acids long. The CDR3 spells CASSQGGGANTGELFF. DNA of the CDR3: TGCGCCAGCAGCCAAGGGGGCGGGGCGAACACCGGGGAGCTGTTTTTT.

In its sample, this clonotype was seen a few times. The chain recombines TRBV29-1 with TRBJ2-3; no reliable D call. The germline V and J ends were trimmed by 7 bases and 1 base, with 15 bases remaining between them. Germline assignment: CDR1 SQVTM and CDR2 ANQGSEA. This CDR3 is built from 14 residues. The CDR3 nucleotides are TGCAGCGCAGACTCAGGCTTGGGCACAGATACGCAGTATTTT. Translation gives CSADSGLGTDTQYF.

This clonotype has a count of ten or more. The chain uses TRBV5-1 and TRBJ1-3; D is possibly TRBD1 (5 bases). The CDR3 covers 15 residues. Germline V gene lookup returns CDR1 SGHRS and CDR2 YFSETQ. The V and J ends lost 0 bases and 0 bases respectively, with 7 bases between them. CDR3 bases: TGCGCCAGCAGCTTGGTTGGGGGCTCTGGAAACACCATATATTTT. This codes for CASSLVGGSGNTIYF.